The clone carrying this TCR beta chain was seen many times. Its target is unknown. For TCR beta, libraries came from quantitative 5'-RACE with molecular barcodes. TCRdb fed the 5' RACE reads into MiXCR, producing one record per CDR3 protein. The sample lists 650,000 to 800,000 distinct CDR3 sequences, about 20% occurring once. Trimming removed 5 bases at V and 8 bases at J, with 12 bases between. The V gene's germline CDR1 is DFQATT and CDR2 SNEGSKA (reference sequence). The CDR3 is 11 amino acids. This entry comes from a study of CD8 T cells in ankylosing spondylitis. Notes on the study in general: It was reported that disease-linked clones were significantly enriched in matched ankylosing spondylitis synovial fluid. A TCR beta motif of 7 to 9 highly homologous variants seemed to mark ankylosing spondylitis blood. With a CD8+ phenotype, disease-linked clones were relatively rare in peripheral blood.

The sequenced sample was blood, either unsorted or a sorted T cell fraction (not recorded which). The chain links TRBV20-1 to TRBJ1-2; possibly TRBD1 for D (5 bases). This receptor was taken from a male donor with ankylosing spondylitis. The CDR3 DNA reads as TGCAGTGCTCAGGGACCACGGGGCTACACCTTC. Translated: CSAQGPRGYTF.